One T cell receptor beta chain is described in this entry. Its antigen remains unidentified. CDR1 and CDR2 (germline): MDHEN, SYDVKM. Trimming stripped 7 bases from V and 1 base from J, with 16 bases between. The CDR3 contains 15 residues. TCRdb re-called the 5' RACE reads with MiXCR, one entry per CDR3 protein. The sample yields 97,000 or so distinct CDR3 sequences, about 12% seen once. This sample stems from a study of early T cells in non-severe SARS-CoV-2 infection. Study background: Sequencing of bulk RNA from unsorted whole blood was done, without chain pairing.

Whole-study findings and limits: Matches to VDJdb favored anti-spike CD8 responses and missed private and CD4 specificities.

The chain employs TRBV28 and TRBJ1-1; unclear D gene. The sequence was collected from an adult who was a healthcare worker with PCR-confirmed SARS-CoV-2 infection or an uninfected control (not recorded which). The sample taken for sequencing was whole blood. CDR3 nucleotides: TGTGCCAGCACCATCGTCGGGGTGGGGAACACTGAAGCTTTCTTT. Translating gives CASTIVGVGNTEAFF.